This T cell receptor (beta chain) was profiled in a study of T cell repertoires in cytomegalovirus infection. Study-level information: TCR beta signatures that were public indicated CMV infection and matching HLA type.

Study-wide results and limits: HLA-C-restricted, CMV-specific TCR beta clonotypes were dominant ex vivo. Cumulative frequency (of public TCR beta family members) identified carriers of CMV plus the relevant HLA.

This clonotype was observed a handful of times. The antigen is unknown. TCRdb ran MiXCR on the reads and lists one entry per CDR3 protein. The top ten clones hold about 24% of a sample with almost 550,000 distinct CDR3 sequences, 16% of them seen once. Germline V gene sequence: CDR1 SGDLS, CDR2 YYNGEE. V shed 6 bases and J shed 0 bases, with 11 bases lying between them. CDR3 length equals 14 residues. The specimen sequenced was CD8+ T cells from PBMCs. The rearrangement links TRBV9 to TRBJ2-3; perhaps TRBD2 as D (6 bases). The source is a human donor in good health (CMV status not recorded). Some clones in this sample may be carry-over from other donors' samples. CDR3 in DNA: TGTGCCAGCAACCTCGGGACTAGCACAGATACGCAGTATTTT. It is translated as CASNLGTSTDTQYF.